This T cell receptor beta chain was documented in a study of vaccination effects on CD4 cells after COVID-19. In the ViraFEST assay, antigen-specific CD4+ clonotypes were identified by expansion after peptide-pool stimulation. Isolating CD4+ T cells followed about 11 days of culture. Each participant was given two doses of one vaccine (BNT162b2 or mRNA-1273). On this clone itself: Its antigen is unknown.

The V end was cut by 5 bases, the J end by 1 base, with 8 bases between. The CDR3 is 13 amino acids. The germline CDR1 and CDR2 sequences are SGHRS and YFSETQ. Using immunoSEQ multiplex PCR, the repertoire was profiled, and TCRdb retains in-frame clones only, with some absent. The table lists roughly 71,000 clones, around 81% of them singletons. Study results and limitations: After vaccination, at late timepoints, clones induced by infection and by vaccine contracted markedly. Common cold coronaviruses were cross-recognized by only 1 of 255 vaccine-induced clones in healthy vaccinees.

Specimen: CD4+ T cells from PBMCs cultured with HCoV-229E spike peptides, collected after COVID-19 vaccination. The chain uses TRBV5-1 and TRBJ2-3, with D unclear. This TCR was sampled from a human donor who received a COVID-19 vaccine. In DNA form, the CDR3 reads TGCGCCAGCAGTAAAGGCGGCACAGATACGCAGTATTTT. This gives the protein CASSKGGTDTQYF.